A single sample gave rise to the 20 T cell receptor beta chains below, sequenced in a study of PD-L1 blockade in urothelial cancer. Time point specified: pretreatment peripheral blood. TCRdb's copy holds only in-frame clones and misses some; the assay was immunoSEQ multiplex PCR. The sample contains about 50,000 clones, around nine tenths of which appear only once. The specimen comprised PBMCs, sampled around atezolizumab (anti-PD-L1) treatment. All receptors derive from a woman aged 55 to 70 with urothelial cancer.

V is TRBV2 and J is TRBJ2-3; a possible D gene is TRBD1 (7 bases). The V end was cut by 3 bases, the J end by 4 bases, with 14 bases between. The CDR3 sequence is 15 residues long. Looked up from germline, CDR1 is SNHLY and CDR2 is FYNNEI. In DNA form, the CDR3 reads TGTGCCAGCAGTGAGACAGGGCGGGGCTCAGATACGCAGTATTTT. Translation: CASSETGRGSDTQYF.

The gene calls are TRBV7-2 and TRBJ1-6; D is uncertain. Germline lookup yields CDR1 SGHTA and CDR2 FQGNSA. The CDR3 length is 15 residues. Trimming took 0 bases from V and 6 from J, leaving 9 bases between them. The chain's CDR3 is CASSLARAVNSPLHF. The DNA of the CDR3 is TGTGCCAGCAGCTTAGCGCGGGCAGTTAATTCACCCCTCCACTTT.

This clone has just a few counts. The J gene is TRBJ1-6, the V gene TRBV7-9; weak D call: TRBD1 (6 bases). The CDR3 extends over 13 amino acids. Germline CDR1 SEHNR, CDR2 FQNEAQ (reference sequence). V was trimmed by 2 bases and J by 8 bases, leaving 7 bases between them. The CDR3 is CASSLNRDSPLHF. The CDR3 region has the DNA TGTGCCAGCAGCTTAAACAGGGATTCACCCCTCCACTTT.

The chain has TRBV27 and TRBJ1-2; 7 nucleotides align to TRBD1. The CDR3 consists of 13 residues. The germline gives CDR1 MNHEY, CDR2 SMNVEV (reference sequence). V shed 2 bases and J 5 bases; nucleotides not matched to a gene: 2. The CDR3 nucleotides are TGTGCCAGCAGTTTAGACAGGGATTATGGCTACACCTTC. Its translation is CASSLDRDYGYTF.

This rearrangement joins TRBV7-9 to TRBJ1-1, with D perhaps matching TRBD1 (5 bases). V was clipped by 7 bases and J by 5 bases, with 14 bases between them. This CDR3 contains 13 residues. Germline V CDR1 and CDR2: SEHNR, FQNEAQ (reference sequence). The CDR3 loop is CASIYVGGTEAFF. CDR3 coding DNA: TGTGCCAGCATCTACGTTGGGGGGACTGAAGCTTTCTTT.

The chain combines TRBV2 with TRBJ2-5, with TRBD1 identical over 9 bases. The CDR3 has 13 amino acids. In germline, CDR1 is SNHLY, CDR2 FYNNEI. J lost 3 bases, V lost 6 bases, and 2 bases had no gene match. This CDR3 is CASSGTGKETQYF. The DNA for the CDR3 is TGTGCCAGCAGCGGGACAGGGAAAGAGACCCAGTACTTC.

The rearrangement uses TRBV29-1 and TRBJ1-4; 8 nucleotides align to TRBD1. Germline CDR1 SQVTM, CDR2 ANQGSEA. The CDR3 is 14 residues long. The junction had 5 bases not matched to a gene; V was cut back by 0 bases and J by 8 bases. CDR3 amino acids: CSVEDRGTGEKLFF. As DNA, the CDR3 is TGCAGCGTTGAAGATCGGGGGACAGGAGAAAAACTGTTTTTT.

V gene TRBV5-5 combines with J gene TRBJ2-6; D possibly corresponds to TRBD2 (5 bases). V shed 2 bases and J shed 7 bases, with 16 bases lying between them. This CDR3 comprises 16 residues. Germline values: CDR1 SGHKS, CDR2 YYEKEE (reference sequence). The CDR3 sequence: CASSLRPNPGANVLTF. The CDR3 DNA reads TGTGCCAGCAGCTTAAGGCCAAATCCGGGAGCCAACGTCCTGACTTTC.

The chain employs TRBV6-5 and TRBJ1-3; 8 positions agree with TRBD1. This CDR3 has 13 residues. CDR1 and CDR2 from the germline V gene are MNHEY and SVGAGI. V lost 6 bases to trimming and J lost 4 bases; unmatched junction nucleotides: 2. CDR3 sequence: CASRTGAGNTIYF. The CDR3, as DNA: TGTGCCAGCAGGACAGGGGCCGGAAACACCATATATTTT.

Comments on this clone: Given the absence of the conserved phenylalanine or tryptophan at the CDR3 end, a read error is likely. No DNA is shown, since the ends of the CDR3 on it are uncertain; the CDR3 is the one TCRdb lists. This chain uses TRBV7-4 with TRBJ2-7; TRBD2, the table's D call, was not compared with the DNA. Looked up from germline, CDR1 is SGHVT and CDR2 is SQSDAQ. The CDR3 has 10 amino acids, counting both end residues. This CDR3 is CASSLNSSFI.

This clone was observed a handful of times. The rearrangement joins TRBV29-1 to TRBJ2-1; 13 bases are a match to TRBD2. Unmatched junction bases numbered 12, after V lost 1 base and J lost 12 bases. The CDR3 is 16 amino acids. Germline values: CDR1 SQVTM, CDR2 ANQGSEA. CDR3: CSVEGKGLAGTKGQFF. The CDR3 nucleotides are TGCAGCGTTGAAGGCAAGGGACTAGCGGGAACGAAAGGGCAGTTCTTC.

This chain links TRBV7-8 with TRBJ1-2; 10 positions agree with TRBD1. The CDR3 totals 14 residues. Germline lookup yields CDR1 SGHVS and CDR2 FQNEAQ. V shed 5 bases, J shed 5 bases, and the junction held 5 bases outside the gene matches. The CDR3 loop is CASSPGQGFYGYTF. In DNA, the CDR3 is TGTGCCAGCAGCCCGGGACAGGGGTTTTATGGCTACACCTTC.

The V call is TRBV4-3, the J call TRBJ2-7, with 8 bases lining up with TRBD2. CDR1 and CDR2 (germline): LGHNA, YSLEER. This CDR3 is 15 amino acids long. The ends lost 0 bases at V and 4 bases at J; junction bases unmatched: 5. The CDR3 is CASSQDASGSYEQYF. The CDR3 DNA follows: TGCGCCAGCAGCCAAGATGCCAGCGGGAGTTACGAGCAGTACTTC.

The table lists this clone with a count of one. The chain is built from TRBV5-1 and TRBJ1-2; D might be TRBD1 (5 bases). In germline, CDR1 is SGHRS, CDR2 YFSETQ. This CDR3 contains 13 residues. Trimming left V 3 bases short and J 4 bases short, with 10 bases between. The CDR3 DNA reads as TGCGCCAGCAGCTCACAGGAGACCTATGGCTACACCTTC. Amino acids: CASSSQETYGYTF.

This chain joins TRBV2 and TRBJ1-4; TRBD1 is a possible D gene (5 bases). Germline CDR1 reads SNHLY; CDR2 reads FYNNEI. The CDR3 is 13 residues long. The V end was cut by 6 bases, the J end by 7 bases, with 12 bases between. The CDR3 region is CASSPSGFEKLFF. The CDR3 DNA sequence: TGTGCCAGCAGCCCCTCAGGGTTTGAAAAACTGTTTTTT.

V usage is TRBV5-5 and J usage is TRBJ1-2; D not resolved. Germline V gene lookup returns CDR1 SGHKS and CDR2 YYEKEE (reference sequence). The CDR3 runs to 15 residues. Trimming took off 2 bases at V and 3 bases at J, with 14 bases between the two ends. The CDR3 is CASSLGPMEDYGYTF. The CDR3 bases are TGTGCCAGCAGCTTAGGGCCCATGGAGGACTATGGCTACACCTTC. Based on the CDR3 plus reference TRBV5-5 and TRBJ1-2, the full variable domain is DAGVTQSPTHLIKTRGQQVTLRCSPISGHKSVSWYQQVLGQGPQFIFQYYEKEERGRGNFPDRFSARQFPNYSSELNVNALLLGDSALYLCASSLGPMEDYGYTFGSGTRLTVV.

Remarks on this clone: Within the sample, other DNA sequences also encode this same CDR3. The V and J genes are TRBV6-5 and TRBJ2-5, with TRBD1 as a possible D gene (7 bases). The V gene lost 0 bases and the J gene lost 5 bases, with 10 bases spanning the gap. This CDR3 spans 14 amino acids. Germline assignment: CDR1 MNHEY and CDR2 SVGAGI. Written as DNA, the CDR3 is TGTGCCAGCAGTTACTCGTCAGGGGGGGAGACCCAGTACTTC. This gives the protein CASSYSSGGETQYF.

This chain connects TRBV7-9 to TRBJ2-7; 12 nucleotides match TRBD2. V dropped 5 bases and J dropped 0; count of bases not matched to a gene: 8. Germline V gene lookup returns CDR1 SEHNR and CDR2 FQNEAQ (reference sequence). CDR3 length equals 17 residues. CDR3 region: CASSAGLAGIYSYEQYF. The CDR3 nucleotides read TGTGCCAGCAGCGCGGGACTAGCGGGCATATACTCCTACGAGCAGTACTTC. Looking up the rest from reference TRBV7-9 and TRBJ2-7 gives the full variable domain: DTGVSQNPRHKITKRGQNVTFRCDPISEHNRLYWYRQTLGQGPEFLTYFQNEAQLEKSRLLSDRFSAERPKGSFSTLEIQRTEQGDSAMYLCASSAGLAGIYSYEQYFGPGTRLTVT.

This chain joins TRBV7-9 and TRBJ2-7; D is ambiguous. This CDR3 has 12 amino acids. CDR1 and CDR2 (germline): SEHNR, FQNEAQ (reference sequence). V was pared by 1 base and J by 3 bases, with 4 bases between. CDR3 bases: TGTGCCAGCAGCTTAGGTTACTACGAGCAGTACTTC. As protein: CASSLGYYEQYF. Drawing the rest from reference TRBV7-9 and TRBJ2-7, the complete variable domain is DTGVSQNPRHKITKRGQNVTFRCDPISEHNRLYWYRQTLGQGPEFLTYFQNEAQLEKSRLLSDRFSAERPKGSFSTLEIQRTEQGDSAMYLCASSLGYYEQYFGPGTRLTVT.

The CDR3 protein is CASRRGHGYGYTF. The CDR3 region has the DNA TGTGCCAGCAGGAGGGGACATGGCTATGGCTACACCTTC. The chain is built from TRBV28 and TRBJ1-2; a weak D match, TRBD1 (6 bases). CDR3 length: 13 residues. Germline loops: CDR1 MDHEN, CDR2 SYDVKM. The germline V and J ends were trimmed by 6 bases and 4 bases, with 12 bases remaining between them.